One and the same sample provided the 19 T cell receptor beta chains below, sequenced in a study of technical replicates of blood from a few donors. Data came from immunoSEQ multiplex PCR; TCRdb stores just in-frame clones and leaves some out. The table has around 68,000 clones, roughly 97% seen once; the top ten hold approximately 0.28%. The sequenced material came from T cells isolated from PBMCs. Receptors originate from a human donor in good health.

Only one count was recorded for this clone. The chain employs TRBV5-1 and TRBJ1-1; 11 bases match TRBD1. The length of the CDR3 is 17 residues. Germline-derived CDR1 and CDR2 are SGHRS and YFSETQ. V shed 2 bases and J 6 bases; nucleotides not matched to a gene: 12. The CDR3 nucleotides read TGCGCCAGCAGCTTTATTTTTTCGGGACAGGGGGATTCTGAAGCTTTCTTT. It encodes CASSFIFSGQGDSEAFF.

CDR3: CASSRELAGVSEQFF. Here the CDR3 DNA reads TGTGCCAGCAGTCGGGAGCTAGCGGGAGTTTCTGAGCAGTTCTTC. This chain connects TRBV6-5 to TRBJ2-1, with TRBD2 identical over 10 bases. Germline V CDR1 and CDR2: MNHEY, SVGAGI. With 5 bases clipped from V and 9 bases from J, the junction kept 10 bases outside the gene matches. There are 15 residues in the CDR3.

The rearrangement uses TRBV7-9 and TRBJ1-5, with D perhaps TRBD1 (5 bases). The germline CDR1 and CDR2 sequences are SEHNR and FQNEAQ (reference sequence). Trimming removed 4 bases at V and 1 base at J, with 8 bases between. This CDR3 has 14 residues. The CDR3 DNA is TGTGCCAGCAGCTCCGGGGGGAGCAATCAGCCCCAGCATTTT. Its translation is CASSSGGSNQPQHF.

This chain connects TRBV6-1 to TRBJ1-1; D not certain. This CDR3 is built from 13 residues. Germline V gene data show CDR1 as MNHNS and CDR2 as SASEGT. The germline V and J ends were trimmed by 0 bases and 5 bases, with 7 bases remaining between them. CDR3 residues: CASSEARDTEAFF. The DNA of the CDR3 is TGTGCCAGCAGTGAAGCGCGGGATACTGAAGCTTTCTTT.

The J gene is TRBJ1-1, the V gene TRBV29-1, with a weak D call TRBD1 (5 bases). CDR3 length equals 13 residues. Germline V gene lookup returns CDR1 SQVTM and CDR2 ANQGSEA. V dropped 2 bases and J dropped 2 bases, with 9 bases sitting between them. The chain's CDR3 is CSVETGLNTEAFF. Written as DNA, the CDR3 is TGCAGCGTTGAAACAGGATTAAACACTGAAGCTTTCTTT.

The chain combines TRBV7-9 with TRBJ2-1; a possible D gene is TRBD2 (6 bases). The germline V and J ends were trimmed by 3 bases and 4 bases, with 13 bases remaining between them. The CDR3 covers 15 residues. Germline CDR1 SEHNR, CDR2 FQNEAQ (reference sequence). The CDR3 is CASSFSGLLYNEQFF. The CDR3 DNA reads TGTGCCAGCAGCTTTTCGGGACTCCTATACAATGAGCAGTTCTTC.

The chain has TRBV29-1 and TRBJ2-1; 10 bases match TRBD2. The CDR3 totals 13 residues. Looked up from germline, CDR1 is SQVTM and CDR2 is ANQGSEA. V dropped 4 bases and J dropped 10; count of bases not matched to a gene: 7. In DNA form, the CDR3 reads TGCAGCGTTGGAGGGACTAGCGCCAGAGAGCAGTTCTTC. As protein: CSVGGTSAREQFF.

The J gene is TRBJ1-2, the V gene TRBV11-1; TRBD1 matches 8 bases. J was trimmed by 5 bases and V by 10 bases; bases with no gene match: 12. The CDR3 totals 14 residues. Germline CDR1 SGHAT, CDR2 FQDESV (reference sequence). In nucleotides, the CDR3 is TGTGCCACCCATCTTTGGACAGGGAAGTATGGCTACACCTTC. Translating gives CATHLWTGKYGYTF.

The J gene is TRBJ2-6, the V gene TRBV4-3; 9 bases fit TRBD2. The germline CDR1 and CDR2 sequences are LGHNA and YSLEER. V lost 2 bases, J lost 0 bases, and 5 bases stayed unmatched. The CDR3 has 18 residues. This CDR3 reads CASSQLAGFSSGANVLTF. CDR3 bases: TGCGCCAGCAGCCAACTAGCGGGGTTTAGCTCTGGGGCCAACGTCCTGACTTTC.

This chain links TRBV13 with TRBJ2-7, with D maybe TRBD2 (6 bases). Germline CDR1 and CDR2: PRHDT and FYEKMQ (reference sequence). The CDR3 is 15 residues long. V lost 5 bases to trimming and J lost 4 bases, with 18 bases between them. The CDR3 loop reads CASSKRDGRGYEQYF. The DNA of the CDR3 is TGTGCCAGCAGCAAGCGCGACGGGAGAGGGTACGAGCAGTACTTC.

Here the CDR3 DNA reads TGTGCCAGCAGTTGGGGAGGGGGGAGAACTGAAGCTTTCTTT. This codes for CASSWGGGRTEAFF. The chain employs TRBV21-1 and TRBJ1-1. TRBV21-1 is a recognized pseudogene. CDR3 length: 14 residues.

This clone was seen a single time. Here the CDR3 reads CASSEGEGDYEQYF. DNA of the CDR3: TGTGCCAGCAGTGAGGGTGAGGGGGACTACGAGCAGTACTTC. The chain combines TRBV6-1 with TRBJ2-7, with TRBD1 as a possible D gene (6 bases). The CDR3 runs to 14 residues. The germline V gene has CDR1 MNHNS and CDR2 SASEGT. Trimming cost V 3 bases and J 3 bases, with 12 bases left between them.

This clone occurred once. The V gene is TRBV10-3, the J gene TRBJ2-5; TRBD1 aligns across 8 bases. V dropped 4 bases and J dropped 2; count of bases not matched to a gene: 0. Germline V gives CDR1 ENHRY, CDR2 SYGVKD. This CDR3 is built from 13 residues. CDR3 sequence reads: CAISGTGQETQYF. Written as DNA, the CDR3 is TGTGCCATCAGTGGGACAGGGCAAGAGACCCAGTACTTC.

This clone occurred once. The chain's CDR3 is CASSRVGPGGRTYNEQFF. DNA for the CDR3: TGTGCCAGCAGTCGGGTGGGCCCTGGCGGGAGGACTTACAATGAGCAGTTCTTC. The chain couples TRBV7-3 to TRBJ2-1; 8 nucleotides agree with TRBD2. Germline V CDR1 and CDR2: SGHTA, FQGTGA. The trim removed 6 bases at V and 4 bases at J, leaving 17 bases unmatched. This CDR3 contains 18 residues.

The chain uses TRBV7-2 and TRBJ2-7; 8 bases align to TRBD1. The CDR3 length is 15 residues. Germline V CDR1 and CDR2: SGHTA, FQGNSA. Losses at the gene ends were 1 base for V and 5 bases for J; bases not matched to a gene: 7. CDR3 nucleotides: TGTGCCAGCAGCTTAGGACTGACAGGGGAACACGAGCAGTACTTC. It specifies CASSLGLTGEHEQYF.

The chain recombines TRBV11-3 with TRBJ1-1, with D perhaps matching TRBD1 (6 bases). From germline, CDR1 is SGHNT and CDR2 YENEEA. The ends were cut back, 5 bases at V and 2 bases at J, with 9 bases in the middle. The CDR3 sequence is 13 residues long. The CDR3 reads CASSVDSNTEAFF. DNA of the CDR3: TGTGCCAGCAGCGTGGACAGTAACACTGAAGCTTTCTTT.

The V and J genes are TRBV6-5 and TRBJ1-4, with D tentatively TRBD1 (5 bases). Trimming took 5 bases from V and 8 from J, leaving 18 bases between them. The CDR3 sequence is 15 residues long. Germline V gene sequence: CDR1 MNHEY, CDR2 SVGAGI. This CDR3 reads CASSTLEGVREKLFF. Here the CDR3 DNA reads TGTGCCAGCAGTACGCTCGAAGGGGTACGAGAAAAACTGTTTTTT.

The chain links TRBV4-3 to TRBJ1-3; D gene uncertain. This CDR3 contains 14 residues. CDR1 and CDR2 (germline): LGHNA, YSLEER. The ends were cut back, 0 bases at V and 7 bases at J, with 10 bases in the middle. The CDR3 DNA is TGCGCCAGCAGCCAAGATCTACAGAAGAACACCATATATTTT. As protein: CASSQDLQKNTIYF.

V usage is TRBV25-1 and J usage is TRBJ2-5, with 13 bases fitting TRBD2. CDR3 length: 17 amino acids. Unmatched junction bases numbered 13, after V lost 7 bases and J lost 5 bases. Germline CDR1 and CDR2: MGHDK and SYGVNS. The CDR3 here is CASTSSRLAGGGETQYF. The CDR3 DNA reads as TGTGCCAGCACGTCCTCCCGACTAGCGGGAGGTGGGGAGACCCAGTACTTC.